A single sample gave rise to the 20 T cell receptor beta chains below, sequenced in a study of cytomegalovirus exposure and HLA in healthy donors. PCR employed 60 Vbeta and 13 Jbeta primers. Sequencing was performed with immunoSEQ multiplex PCR; in TCRdb, only in-frame clones are kept and a portion is missing. Among about 97,000 clones listed, around 81% were seen once. Source material: PBMCs. Source of these receptors: a man aged 40-55 years in good health and CMV-seropositive.

The chain recombines TRBV7-9 with TRBJ1-2; TRBD1 matches at 10 bases. There are 18 residues in the CDR3. V dropped 7 bases and J dropped 3; count of bases not matched to a gene: 17. The germline gives CDR1 SEHNR, CDR2 FQNEAQ (reference sequence). The CDR3 DNA sequence: TGTGCCAGCACCCCCGGGTTCAGGGACAGGGGAATATACTATGGCTACACCTTC. It codes for CASTPGFRDRGIYYGYTF.

J is TRBJ2-7 and V is TRBV10-3, with 8 bases fitting TRBD1. The CDR3 sequence is 14 residues long. The germline gives CDR1 ENHRY, CDR2 SYGVKD. Trimming at V came to 10 bases and at J to 1 base, leaving 9 bases not matched to a gene. The CDR3 here is CATGSGTGSYEQYF. The CDR3 nucleotides read TGTGCCACCGGTTCCGGGACAGGATCCTACGAGCAGTACTTC.

A word on this clone: The same CDR3 is also encoded by other DNA sequences in this sample. The gene calls are TRBV13 and TRBJ1-2, with 7 bases matching TRBD1. The length of the CDR3 is 16 residues. The germline V gene has CDR1 PRHDT and CDR2 FYEKMQ (reference sequence). With V trimmed by 5 bases and J by 5 bases, 14 bases remained unmatched. CDR3 in DNA: TGTGCCAGCAGCCCCAACAGACAGGGAGGAGGGTATGGCTACACCTTC. It encodes CASSPNRQGGGYGYTF.

A note on this clone: At one of its ends the junction is not consistent with the germline gene, which may arise from a read error. This chain uses TRBV2 with TRBJ2-3, with 7 positions matching TRBD1. The CDR3 is 16 residues long. Germline values: CDR1 SNHLY, CDR2 FYNNEI. The CDR3: CASKNGLTGRTGTQYF. CDR3 DNA sequence: TGTGCCAGCAAAAACGGACTTACCGGGCGGACAGGTACGCAGTATTTT.

The chain uses TRBV2 and TRBJ1-5; D not certain. V was pared by 7 bases and J by 0 bases, with 13 bases between. Germline V gene lookup returns CDR1 SNHLY and CDR2 FYNNEI. This CDR3 has 15 amino acids. CDR3: CASNGGRYSNQPQHF. Written as DNA, the CDR3 is TGTGCCAGCAATGGCGGCCGGTATAGCAATCAGCCCCAGCATTTT. Variable domain in full (rest from reference TRBV2 and TRBJ1-5): EPEVTQTPSHQVTQMGQEVILRCVPISNHLYFYWYRQILGQKVEFLVSFYNNEISEKSEIFDDQFSVERPDGSNFTLKIRSTKLEDSAMYFCASNGGRYSNQPQHFGDGTRLSIL.

The chain joins TRBV6-5 to TRBJ1-1, with 9 bases that match TRBD1. J lost 6 bases, V lost 4 bases, and 6 bases had no gene match. Germline CDR1 MNHEY, CDR2 SVGAGI. This CDR3 is built from 14 residues. The CDR3 protein is CASSSAGQGAEAFF. The CDR3 DNA is TGTGCCAGCAGTTCAGCGGGACAGGGAGCTGAAGCTTTCTTT.

This clone was observed once. The chain has TRBV29-1 and TRBJ1-1; D perhaps matches TRBD1 (5 bases). Germline CDR1 SQVTM, CDR2 ANQGSEA. V lost 7 bases and J 3 bases, leaving 12 bases between the germline ends. The CDR3 is 12 amino acids. In nucleotides, the CDR3 is TGCAGCGGCGGGACGGCCTACACTGAAGCTTTCTTT. Translation gives CSGGTAYTEAFF.

The chain links TRBV2 to TRBJ2-1; no firm D call. V dropped 8 bases and J dropped 3 bases, with 5 bases sitting between them. Germline CDR1 SNHLY, CDR2 FYNNEI. This CDR3 has 11 amino acids. The CDR3 DNA is TGTGCCAGCGCGGACTACAATGAGCAGTTCTTC. Amino acids: CASADYNEQFF.

The J gene is TRBJ1-2, the V gene TRBV5-1; 8 bases fit TRBD1. The J segment lost 9 bases and the V segment lost 0 bases, leaving 13 bases of the junction unmatched. Germline-derived CDR1 and CDR2 are SGHRS and YFSETQ. The CDR3 is 16 amino acids. CDR3 region: CASSLGQGAGAMSYTF. CDR3 nucleotides: TGCGCCAGCAGCTTGGGTCAGGGGGCCGGCGCTATGAGCTACACCTTC.

This chain links TRBV5-1 with TRBJ2-3; 11 bases are a match to TRBD2. In germline, CDR1 is SGHRS, CDR2 YFSETQ. CDR3 size: 17 residues. The trim removed 4 bases at V and 5 bases at J, leaving 12 bases unmatched. Here the CDR3 DNA reads TGCGCCAGCAGCGGAGTGATAACTAGCGGGGGAGTAGATACGCAGTATTTT. Its translation: CASSGVITSGGVDTQYF.

The V call is TRBV2, the J call TRBJ2-3; D remains unclear. Trimming removed 2 bases at V and 0 bases at J, with 6 bases between. Germline-derived CDR1 and CDR2 are SNHLY and FYNNEI. This CDR3 has 14 amino acids. The CDR3 DNA is TGTGCCAGCAGTGAAACCTACAGCACAGATACGCAGTATTTT. This codes for CASSETYSTDTQYF. Full variable domain (missing parts from reference TRBV2 and TRBJ2-3): EPEVTQTPSHQVTQMGQEVILRCVPISNHLYFYWYRQILGQKVEFLVSFYNNEISEKSEIFDDQFSVERPDGSNFTLKIRSTKLEDSAMYFCASSETYSTDTQYFGPGTRLTVL.

This chain links TRBV9 with TRBJ2-1, with 10 bases fitting TRBD2. Germline CDR1 and CDR2: SGDLS and YYNGEE. This CDR3 has 17 residues. Trimming took 4 bases from V and 3 from J; bases not matched to a gene: 10. CDR3 residues: CASSKGTSGASYNEQFF. The DNA of the CDR3 is TGTGCCAGCAGCAAAGGCACTAGCGGGGCCAGCTACAATGAGCAGTTCTTC. The full variable domain, rest sourced from reference TRBV9 and TRBJ2-1, is DSGVTQTPKHLITATGQRVTLRCSPRSGDLSVYWYQQSLDQGLQFLIQYYNGEERAKGNILERFSAQQFPDLHSELNLSSLELGDSALYFCASSKGTSGASYNEQFFGPGTRLTVL.

V gene TRBV5-4 combines with J gene TRBJ2-7; TRBD2 matches at 8 bases. Trimming cost V 4 bases and J 5 bases; bases outside gene matches: 8. Germline loops: CDR1 SGHNT, CDR2 YYREEE (reference sequence). There are 14 residues in the CDR3. The chain's CDR3 is CASSPGGVIHEQYF. In nucleotides, the CDR3 is TGTGCCAGCAGCCCCGGGGGGGTAATACACGAGCAGTACTTC.

This rearrangement joins TRBV6-1 to TRBJ1-1, with TRBD1 identical over 7 bases. The CDR3 is made up of 13 amino acids. In germline, CDR1 is MNHNS, CDR2 SASEGT. J was trimmed by 2 bases and V by 6 bases; bases with no gene match: 3. As DNA, the CDR3 is TGTGCCAGCAGAAGACAGGGAAACACTGAAGCTTTCTTT. Its protein is CASRRQGNTEAFF.

The rearrangement uses TRBV5-1 and TRBJ1-5, with D perhaps matching TRBD1 (5 bases). Between the trimmed V and J ends, which lost 5 bases and 1 base, there was a span of 13 bases. The CDR3 covers 15 residues. Germline CDR1 is SGHRS and CDR2 is YFSETQ. CDR3 in DNA: TGCGCCAGCAGTCCGGGAGCAGGGAGCAATCAGCCCCAGCATTTT. Amino acids: CASSPGAGSNQPQHF.

The chain uses TRBV5-1 and TRBJ2-7; TRBD2 aligns across 10 bases. This CDR3 contains 14 residues. Germline CDR1 SGHRS, CDR2 YFSETQ. J lost 5 bases, V lost 3 bases, and 5 bases had no gene match. The CDR3 loop is CASSSAGTSDEQYF. CDR3 DNA: TGCGCCAGCAGCTCCGCGGGGACTAGCGACGAGCAGTACTTC. The full variable domain, rest sourced from reference TRBV5-1 and TRBJ2-7, is KAGVTQTPRYLIKTRGQQVTLSCSPISGHRSVSWYQQTPGQGLQFLFEYFSETQRNKGNFPGRFSGRQFSNSRSEMNVSTLELGDSALYLCASSSAGTSDEQYFGPGTRLTVT.

This chain joins TRBV19 and TRBJ1-2; D not resolved. Germline CDR1 is LNHDA and CDR2 is SQIVND (reference sequence). This CDR3 is 15 amino acids long. V was trimmed by 3 bases and J by 9 bases, leaving 20 bases between them. The CDR3 is CASSIGSRTNYSYTF. CDR3 coding DNA: TGTGCCAGTAGTATCGGGTCAAGAACCAACTACAGCTACACCTTC.

V is TRBV30 and J is TRBJ1-2, with 7 positions matching TRBD1. This CDR3 has 12 residues. Germline V gives CDR1 GTSNPN, CDR2 SVGIG (reference sequence). Trimming at V came to 2 bases and at J to 4 bases, leaving 1 base not matched to a gene. This CDR3 reads CAWSQGVYGYTF. The CDR3 region has the DNA TGTGCCTGGAGTCAGGGGGTCTATGGCTACACCTTC.

The chain couples TRBV27 to TRBJ2-1; possible D gene TRBD1, 6 bases. The CDR3 runs to 16 residues. Looked up from germline, CDR1 is MNHEY and CDR2 is SMNVEV (reference sequence). The V and J ends lost 6 bases and 3 bases respectively, with 18 bases between them. In nucleotides, the CDR3 is TGTGCCAGCAGGATCTTGGGCGGACAGAGCTACAATGAGCAGTTCTTC. Translating gives CASRILGGQSYNEQFF.

This chain joins TRBV27 and TRBJ2-7, with D perhaps matching TRBD2 (5 bases). Per the germline V gene, CDR1 is MNHEY and CDR2 is SMNVEV (reference sequence). V lost 8 bases, J lost 1 base, and 12 bases lay in between. The CDR3 spans 13 residues. CDR3 sequence reads: CASGIATSYEQYF. For the CDR3, the DNA is TGTGCCAGCGGCATAGCGACTTCCTACGAGCAGTACTTC.